The 23 T cell receptor beta chains below come from one sample, sequenced in a study of read filtering for tumor transcriptome and immune sequencing. The library was built from about 370 ng RNA with molecular barcoded adaptors for alpha/delta and beta/gamma chains. One entry per CDR3 protein results from TCRdb running MiXCR on the reads. This sample carries over 40,000 distinct CDR3 sequences, roughly 12% of them seen once, and the ten largest clones take more than 12%. The source material was a population of CD138-negative cells sorted from bone marrow. The receptor set was obtained from a donor aged 40 or older with multiple myeloma.

This clonotype was recorded at least ten times. The gene calls are TRBV5-5 and TRBJ2-6; D is unresolved. The CDR3 is 13 amino acids. V was pared by 7 bases and J by 0 bases, with 5 bases between. CDR1 and CDR2 (germline): SGHKS, YYEKEE (reference sequence). CDR3: CASLLSGANVLTF. CDR3 in DNA: TGTGCCAGCTTACTCTCTGGGGCCAACGTCCTGACTTTC.

With regard to this clonotype: Being one base from a much bigger clone, this may be a read error. The chain uses TRBV12-3 or TRBV12-4 and TRBJ1-1; tentative D call: TRBD1 (5 bases). The CDR3 is 12 amino acids. The CDR3 sequence is CASSLGGTGAFF. The CDR3 nucleotides read TGTGCCAGCAGTTTAGGTGGGACTGGAGCTTTCTTT.

This clonotype was detected many times. This CDR3 reads CASSGQGENTEAFF. CDR3 coding DNA: TGTGCCAGCAGTGGACAGGGGGAGAACACTGAAGCTTTCTTT. The chain is built from TRBV12-3 or TRBV12-4 and TRBJ1-1; 10 nucleotides match TRBD1. The CDR3 spans 14 residues. Trimming took 5 bases from V and 1 from J; bases not matched to a gene: 1.

At least ten counts were recorded for this clonotype. The rearrangement uses TRBV20-1 and TRBJ2-5; D is perhaps TRBD2 (6 bases). Germline V gene sequence: CDR1 DFQATT, CDR2 SNEGSKA (reference sequence). V lost 1 base, J lost 7 bases, and 16 bases lay in between. The CDR3 is made up of 14 amino acids. The CDR3 bases are TGCAGTGCTAGAGGGCGGGAAAGATGGGTGACCCAGTACTTC. Translation: CSARGRERWVTQYF.

This clonotype was detected many times. V and J are TRBV6-6 and TRBJ2-5, with TRBD2 matching 10 bases. Looked up from germline, CDR1 is MNHNY and CDR2 is SVGAGI (reference sequence). The CDR3 has 14 amino acids. Unmatched junction bases numbered 9, after V lost 9 bases and J lost 5 bases. The CDR3 protein is CASTRTSGSETQYF. In DNA, the CDR3 is TGTGCCAGTACCCGGACTAGCGGATCGGAGACCCAGTACTTC.

This clonotype has a count of ten or more. The chain has TRBV30 and TRBJ1-1; D may be TRBD1 (5 bases). Germline V gene data show CDR1 as GTSNPN and CDR2 as SVGIG (reference sequence). The CDR3 spans 13 residues. The ends were cut back, 0 bases at V and 5 bases at J, with 10 bases in the middle. As DNA, the CDR3 is TGTGCCTGGAGTGTAGGGGCGAGGACTGAAGCTTTCTTT. Its translation: CAWSVGARTEAFF.

This clonotype was seen at least ten times. The chain combines TRBV7-8 with TRBJ1-5; no clear D gene. CDR3 length: 12 amino acids. Trimming removed 8 bases at V and 0 bases at J, with 5 bases between. In germline, CDR1 is SGHVS, CDR2 FQNEAQ. The CDR3 nucleotides are TGTGCCAGCGGACGTAGCAATCAGCCCCAGCATTTT. Its translation: CASGRSNQPQHF.

This clonotype was recorded many times. This chain joins TRBV7-9 and TRBJ1-5; 12 nucleotides line up with TRBD1. Unmatched junction bases numbered 10, after V lost 5 bases and J lost 8 bases. The CDR3 loop spans 16 amino acids. The germline gives CDR1 SEHNR, CDR2 FQNEAQ (reference sequence). The CDR3 region has the DNA TGTGCCAGCAGCCCGGGGACAGGGGGCGTTAAGGAGCCCCAGCATTTT. It translates to CASSPGTGGVKEPQHF. Together with reference TRBV7-9 and TRBJ1-5, the CDR3 gives the full variable domain: DTGVSQNPRHKITKRGQNVTFRCDPISEHNRLYWYRQTLGQGPEFLTYFQNEAQLEKSRLLSDRFSAERPKGSFSTLEIQRTEQGDSAMYLCASSPGTGGVKEPQHFGDGTRLSIL.

This clonotype occurred many times. This chain connects TRBV19 to TRBJ2-3, with D uncertain. Germline-derived CDR1 and CDR2 are LNHDA and SQIVND (reference sequence). Trimming cost V 6 bases and J 2 bases, with 9 bases left between them. There are 13 residues in the CDR3. Here the CDR3 reads CASRGPNTDTQYF. CDR3 DNA sequence: TGTGCCAGTAGGGGCCCAAACACAGATACGCAGTATTTT.

This clonotype was seen a few times. The rearrangement uses TRBV20-1 and TRBJ2-7; D gene uncertain. The CDR3 contains 12 residues. Trimming left V 4 bases short and J 0 bases short, with 7 bases between. Germline loops: CDR1 DFQATT, CDR2 SNEGSKA (reference sequence). The CDR3 nucleotides read TGCAGTGCTACAGGAAGCTCCTACGAGCAGTACTTC. Its translation: CSATGSSYEQYF.

This clonotype was seen many times. The J gene is TRBJ2-1, the V gene TRBV28, with 12 bases identical to TRBD2. V was clipped by 6 bases and J by 8 bases; unmatched bases: 8. The CDR3 contains 15 residues. Germline values: CDR1 MDHEN, CDR2 SYDVKM. In nucleotides, the CDR3 is TGTGCCAGCAGCTCGACTAGCGGGAGCTGGGATGAGCAGTTCTTC. Translation gives CASSSTSGSWDEQFF.

This clonotype was recorded many times. The chain carries TRBV5-1 and TRBJ1-1, with 8 nucleotides matching TRBD1. The CDR3 is 14 residues long. CDR1 is SGHRS, CDR2 YFSETQ, per germline. With V trimmed by 4 bases and J by 3 bases, 5 bases remained unmatched. CDR3 nucleotides: TGCGCCAGCAGCCTAAAACAGGGGGACACTGAAGCTTTCTTT. This codes for CASSLKQGDTEAFF.

This clonotype occurred many times. This chain uses TRBV14 with TRBJ2-1; TRBD2 matches at 8 bases. This CDR3 has 20 residues. V was clipped by 0 bases and J by 6 bases; unmatched bases: 19. Per germline, CDR1 SGHDN and CDR2 FVKESK. The CDR3 DNA sequence: TGTGCCAGCAGCCAAGATAGAACGGGAGGGCCTTACGGTGATAGCAATGAGCAGTTCTTC. As protein: CASSQDRTGGPYGDSNEQFF.

In the case of this clonotype: Being one base from a much bigger clone, this may be a read error. Likely a read error: the CDR3 ends without its conserved phenylalanine or tryptophan. The chain joins TRBV20-1 to TRBJ2-1; TRBD2 matches at 15 bases. This CDR3 comprises 15 residues. The V gene end was trimmed by 0 bases and the J gene end by 9 bases; junction bases not matched to a gene: 3. Germline CDR1 DFQATT, CDR2 SNEGSKA (reference sequence). The CDR3 nucleotides read TGCAGTGCTAGAGAGAGGGGACTAGCGGGGGGTGAGCAGTTCCTC. This encodes CSARERGLAGGEQFL.

This clonotype has at least ten counts. This chain links TRBV6-2 or TRBV6-3 with TRBJ2-2; 7 nucleotides line up with TRBD1. Germline trimming cut 6 bases from V and 0 bases from J; bases unmatched to any gene: 1. The germline V gene encodes CDR1 MNHEY and CDR2 SVGEGT. The CDR3 sequence is 14 residues long. The CDR3 DNA follows: TGTGCCAGCAGGACAGGGACGAACACCGGGGAGCTGTTTTTT. Protein sequence: CASRTGTNTGELFF.

This clonotype was seen at least ten times. The genes are TRBV28 and TRBJ2-3, with no clear D. Germline V gene data show CDR1 as MDHEN and CDR2 as SYDVKM. This CDR3 contains 14 residues. V lost 3 bases, J lost 2 bases, and 9 bases lay in between. The CDR3, as DNA: TGTGCCAGCAGTTTCCGATACGCCACAGATACGCAGTATTTT. It specifies CASSFRYATDTQYF.

This clonotype turned up a few times. CDR3 bases: TGTGCCAGCAGCCCCCAGGACCACGAGCAGTACTTC. Translation: CASSPQDHEQYF. This chain joins TRBV12-3 or TRBV12-4 and TRBJ2-7; D not resolved. There are 12 residues in the CDR3. V gave up 6 bases and J gave up 5 bases, with 11 bases separating them.

The sample holds many counts of this clonotype. The CDR3: CASSETGISPLHF. In DNA form, the CDR3 reads TGTGCCAGCAGTGAAACAGGCATTTCACCCCTCCACTTT. The genes are TRBV6-1 and TRBJ1-6; perhaps TRBD1 as D (5 bases). The germline CDR1 and CDR2 sequences are MNHNS and SASEGT. The CDR3 has 13 amino acids. Trimming cost V 2 bases and J 9 bases, with 8 bases left between them.

This clonotype showed up many times. The V and J genes are TRBV27 and TRBJ2-2; 9 bases are shared with TRBD2. CDR3 length: 17 amino acids. Germline CDR1 and CDR2: MNHEY and SMNVEV (reference sequence). V shed 5 bases and J 7 bases; nucleotides not matched to a gene: 14. As DNA, the CDR3 is TGTGCCAGCAGTCCCAGGGTAGCGGGGGCCGGGGTCGGGGAGCTGTTTTTT. It specifies CASSPRVAGAGVGELFF.

This clonotype was detected many times. The chain uses TRBV7-6 and TRBJ2-1, with TRBD2 matching 10 bases. The CDR3 is 16 residues long. J gave up 2 bases and V 2 bases, and 3 bases lay outside the gene matches. Per germline, CDR1 SGHVS and CDR2 FNYEAQ. The CDR3 nucleotides read TGTGCCAGCAGCTTATCTAGCGGGAGCCCCTACAATGAGCAGTTCTTC. Translated, it gives CASSLSSGSPYNEQFF.

In its sample, this clonotype was seen a few times. The chain joins TRBV20-1 to TRBJ2-7, with 7 bases identical to TRBD1. Trimming cost V 4 bases and J 5 bases; bases outside gene matches: 5. Germline CDR1 DFQATT, CDR2 SNEGSKA (reference sequence). The CDR3 totals 12 residues. The CDR3 region is CSAIPTGNEQYF. In nucleotides, the CDR3 is TGCAGTGCTATTCCGACAGGGAACGAGCAGTACTTC.

In its sample, this clonotype was seen many times. This rearrangement joins TRBV7-2 to TRBJ2-3, with D unclear. V was clipped by 5 bases and J by 6 bases, with 12 bases between them. In germline, CDR1 is SGHTA, CDR2 FQGNSA. This CDR3 has 13 amino acids. The CDR3: CASSGQVPDTQYF. The CDR3, as DNA: TGTGCCAGCAGCGGGCAGGTACCCGATACGCAGTATTTT.

This clonotype was picked up many times. The chain combines TRBV20-1 with TRBJ2-7; 7 positions agree with TRBD2. In germline, CDR1 is DFQATT, CDR2 SNEGSKA (reference sequence). V shed 0 bases and J 6 bases; nucleotides not matched to a gene: 8. CDR3 length: 14 residues. The CDR3 nucleotides are TGCAGTGCTAGAGATTCGGGGGGTCGTGTCGAGCAGTACTTC. The encoded protein is CSARDSGGRVEQYF.